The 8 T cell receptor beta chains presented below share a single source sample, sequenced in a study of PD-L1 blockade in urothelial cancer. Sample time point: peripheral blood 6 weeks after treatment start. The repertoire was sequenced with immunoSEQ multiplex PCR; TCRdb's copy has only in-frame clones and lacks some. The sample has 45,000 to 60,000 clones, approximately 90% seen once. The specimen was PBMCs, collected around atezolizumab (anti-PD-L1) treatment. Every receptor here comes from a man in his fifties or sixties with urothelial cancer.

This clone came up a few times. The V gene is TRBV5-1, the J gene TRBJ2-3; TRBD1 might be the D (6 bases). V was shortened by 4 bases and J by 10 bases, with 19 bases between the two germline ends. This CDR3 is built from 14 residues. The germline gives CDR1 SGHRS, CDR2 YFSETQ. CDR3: CASSDDTQGKAQYF. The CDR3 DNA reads TGCGCCAGCAGCGACGATACACAGGGCAAGGCGCAGTATTTT.

The CDR3 nucleotides are TGTGCCAGCAGTTACGGACAGGGGACACAAGAGACCCAGTACTTC. It is translated as CASSYGQGTQETQYF. The chain employs TRBV6-5 and TRBJ2-5; the match to TRBD1 covers 9 bases. J gave up 2 bases and V 2 bases, and 3 bases lay outside the gene matches. The CDR3 has 15 amino acids. Germline values: CDR1 MNHEY, CDR2 SVGAGI.

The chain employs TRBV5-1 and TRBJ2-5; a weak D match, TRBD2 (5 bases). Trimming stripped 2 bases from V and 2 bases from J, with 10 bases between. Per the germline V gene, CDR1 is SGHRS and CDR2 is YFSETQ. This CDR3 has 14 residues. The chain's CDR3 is CASSLLTGQETQYF. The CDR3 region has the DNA TGCGCCAGCAGCTTATTGACGGGACAAGAGACCCAGTACTTC.

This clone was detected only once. DNA for the CDR3: TGTGCCAGCAGCTTAGTGTACGGGGTGGAATCTTGGCAGCCCCAGCATTTT. The encoded protein is CASSLVYGVESWQPQHF. The chain carries TRBV7-9 and TRBJ1-5, with no clear D. This CDR3 comprises 17 residues. Germline CDR1 reads SEHNR; CDR2 reads FQNEAQ (reference sequence). V shed 1 base and J shed 7 bases, with 20 bases lying between them.

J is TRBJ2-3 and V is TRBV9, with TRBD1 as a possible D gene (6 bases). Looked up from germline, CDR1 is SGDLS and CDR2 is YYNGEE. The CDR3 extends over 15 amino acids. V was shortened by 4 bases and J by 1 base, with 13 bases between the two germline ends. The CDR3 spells CASSPWGRGTDTQYF. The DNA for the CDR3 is TGTGCCAGCAGCCCCTGGGGGCGCGGCACAGATACGCAGTATTTT.

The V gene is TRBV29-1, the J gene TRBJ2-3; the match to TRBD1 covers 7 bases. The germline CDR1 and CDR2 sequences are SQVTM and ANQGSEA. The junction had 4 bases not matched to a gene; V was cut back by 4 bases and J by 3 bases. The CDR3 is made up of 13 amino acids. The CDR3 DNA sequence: TGCAGCGTTGTGACAGGGTTAACAGATACGCAGTATTTT. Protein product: CSVVTGLTDTQYF.

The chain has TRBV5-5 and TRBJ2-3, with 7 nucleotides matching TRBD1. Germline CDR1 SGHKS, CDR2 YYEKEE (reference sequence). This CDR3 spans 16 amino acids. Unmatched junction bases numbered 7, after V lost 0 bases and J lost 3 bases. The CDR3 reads CASSLEGAARTDTQYF. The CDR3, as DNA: TGTGCCAGCAGCTTGGAGGGGGCAGCAAGGACAGATACGCAGTATTTT.

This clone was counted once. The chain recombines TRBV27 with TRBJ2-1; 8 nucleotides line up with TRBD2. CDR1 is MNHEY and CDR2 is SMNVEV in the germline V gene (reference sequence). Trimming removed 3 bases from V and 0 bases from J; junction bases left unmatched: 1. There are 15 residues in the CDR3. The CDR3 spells CASSLSGSSYNEQFF. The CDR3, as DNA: TGTGCCAGCAGTTTGAGCGGGAGCTCCTACAATGAGCAGTTCTTC.